This T cell receptor (beta chain) came from a study of blood T cell repertoires in COVID-19. In the study overall: Acute-phase and convalescent COVID-19 samples originated in the United States, Italy and Spain.

Germline CDR1 and CDR2: MGHDK and SYGVNS. Trimming pared 1 base from V and 4 bases from J, leaving 14 bases between. This CDR3 has 16 residues. Patients at the Seattle site were enrolled during active infection and followed longitudinally. In the original workflow: Amplifying reference gene primers gave estimates of nucleated cell counts. Data came from immunoSEQ multiplex PCR; TCRdb stores just in-frame clones and leaves some out. D and trimming were read from the DNA, whereas the V and J calls and clone size are those reported in that table. The sample yields under 450,000 clones, approximately 90% seen once.

The source material was peripheral blood. The rearrangement uses TRBV25-1 and TRBJ1-5; possible D gene TRBD1, 5 bases. This sequence was found in a woman aged 45-65 years with COVID-19, enrolled during active disease. The CDR3 loop reads CASSESGATHNQPQHF. In nucleotides, the CDR3 is TGTGCCAGCAGTGAATCTGGGGCGACACATAATCAGCCCCAGCATTTT. The variable domain in full, completed from reference TRBV25-1 and TRBJ1-5, reads EADIYQTPRYLVIGTGKKITLECSQTMGHDKMYWYQQDPGMELHLIHYSYGVNSTEKGDLSSESTVSRIRTEHFPLTLESARPSHTSQYLCASSESGATHNQPQHFGDGTRLSIL.